This T cell receptor (beta chain) was obtained from a study of identical twins. TCRdb re-analysed the 5' RACE reads in MiXCR, keeping a single row per CDR3 protein. The sample shows approximately 220,000 distinct CDR3 sequences, 7.5% of them seen only once. Study outcomes and limitations: Fewer insertions marked abundant cord blood beta clonotypes; young adult naive trended weakly, memory not at all. A partial confounding effect on zero-insertion analyses could come from invariant MAIT and iNKT cells. Alpha sequences that were out-of-frame and twin-shared showed an excess of low generation probability.

Donors uniformly comprised healthy Caucasians. V lost 9 bases and J lost 4, with 16 bases in between. The CDR3 sequence is 14 residues long. CDR1 KGHDR and CDR2 SFDVKD come from the germline V gene. This clonotype showed up many times. Its specificity is unknown. The same specimen was also included in a second study, on yellow fever vaccine responses in identical twins.

The source of this sequence is a young woman in good health. Sequencing input: memory (CD45RO+) T cells sorted from blood. The V and J genes are TRBV24-1 and TRBJ2-3, with D possibly matching TRBD1 (5 bases). The CDR3: CATSMQGRADTQYF. Written as DNA, the CDR3 is TGTGCCACCTCGATGCAGGGCCGGGCAGATACGCAGTATTTT.